These T cell receptor beta chains were read from a single sample in a study of cytomegalovirus exposure and HLA in healthy donors. The data were produced by immunoSEQ multiplex PCR, yet TCRdb's version contains in-frame clones alone and is incomplete. The repertoire holds 150,000 or so clones, with roughly 80% as singletons. The sequenced sample consisted of PBMCs. These receptors were taken from a woman aged 18-29 years in good health and CMV-seropositive. Both conserved end residues are part of each CDR3.

V	J	CDR3
TRBV10-3	TRBJ2-2	CAISGGGGELFF
TRBV5-5	TRBJ1-5	CASSHGQGSQPQHF
TRBV7-9	TRBJ2-3	CASSLVLAGDTDTQYF
TRBV11-2	TRBJ2-1	CASSPLGQGADNEQFF
TRBV4-1	TRBJ1-3	CASSQDLNRNTIYF
TRBV30	TRBJ2-3	CAWTGGTDTQYF
TRBV9	TRBJ2-1	CASSGGAYNEQFF
TRBV5-1	TRBJ1-5	CASSLGEAGQPQHF
TRBV18	TRBJ2-7	CASSPSGGAYEQYF
TRBV5-1	TRBJ1-4	CASSQNTGREKLFF
TRBV2	TRBJ2-2	CASRPGGGTGELFF
TRBV30	TRBJ2-7	CAWKVLAGSEQYF
TRBV5-6	TRBJ2-7	CASSLGAGGTYEQYF
TRBV5-1	TRBJ2-1	CASRSGTGTHNEQFF
TRBV18	TRBJ2-2	CASSPGPNTGELFF
TRBV30	TRBJ2-2	CAWFISPGELFF
TRBV5-4	TRBJ2-3	CASSLVRQTDTQYF
TRBV19	TRBJ2-7	CASSRRGQSTYEQYF
TRBV4-1	TRBJ2-7	CASSQDGRTQYF
TRBV18	TRBJ2-1	CASSPVGGPGFGQFF
TRBV4-3	TRBJ2-1	CASSQRRGGLALRNEQFF
TRBV7-9	TRBJ1-2	CASSLQGADGYTF
TRBV7-2	TRBJ1-3	CASSFDRGFGNTIYF
TRBV5-1	TRBJ2-6	CASSPGNTGANVLTF
TRBV9	TRBJ1-5	CASSRGQHSNQPQHF
TRBV25-1	TRBJ1-1	CASSESLDRANTEAFF
TRBV29-1	TRBJ1-1	CSVEGRDRGRDTEAFF
TRBV7-9	TRBJ1-5	CASSPGQGGLNQPQHF
TRBV18	TRBJ2-6	CASSRKQDYSGANVLTF
TRBV11-2	TRBJ1-2	CASGSGAGQGANYGYTF
TRBV5-8	TRBJ1-1	CASSRDRDTEAFF
TRBV15	TRBJ2-7	CATSSVGSFEQYF
TRBV4-3	TRBJ2-5	CASSQGGGAGGNQETQYF
TRBV19	TRBJ1-4	CASTVGRTHEKLFF
TRBV10-3	TRBJ1-5	CAISESRVANSNQPQHF
TRBV5-1	TRBJ2-7	CASSSGLAGGKSYEQYF
TRBV19	TRBJ2-2	CASSILSATGELFF
TRBV7-9	TRBJ2-7	CASSMGQGYEQYF
TRBV27	TRBJ2-3	CASSPLRLAGAWITDTQYF
TRBV2	TRBJ1-1	CASTPQRAKAFF
TRBV6-1	TRBJ2-1	CASSIGGRNNEQFF
TRBV5-1	TRBJ1-1	CASSLSGFEAFF
TRBV4-1	TRBJ2-2	CASSQSPGRYTGELFF
TRBV30	TRBJ2-7	CAWSVGTSGASYEQYF
TRBV6-1	TRBJ1-2	CASSPRDRPYGYTF